This T cell receptor (beta chain) was found in a study of blood T cell repertoires in COVID-19. This CDR3 region has 14 residues. Germline CDR1 is MNHEY and CDR2 is SMNVEV (reference sequence). V was clipped by 4 bases and J by 4 bases; unmatched bases: 4. Profiling relied on immunoSEQ multiplex PCR, and the TCRdb table lists in-frame clones only, not all of them. This sample has some 89,000 clones, with about 80% found just once. The TCR originated in a man between 65 and 85 years old with acute or convalescent COVID-19. J is TRBJ2-5 and V is TRBV27, with 9 bases fitting TRBD1. Sequencing used peripheral blood. The CDR3: CASSWGQGRETQYF. The CDR3 bases are TGTGCCAGCAGTTGGGGACAGGGTAGAGAGACCCAGTACTTC.